This T cell receptor (beta chain) was sequenced in a study of breast tumors, draining lymph nodes, adjacent tissues. This clonotype was recorded at least ten times. Its target is not known. TCRdb re-called the multiplex PCR reads with MiXCR, one entry per CDR3 protein. The data show approximately 130,000 distinct CDR3 sequences, less than 25% seen once. Breast cancer patients provided tissue from their axillary draining lymph nodes. Broader study findings: Data fit most tumor T cells coming from lymph node, expanding in tumor.

Germline CDR1 and CDR2: ENHRY and SYGVKD. The V end lost 2 bases, the J end lost 4 bases, and 8 bases lay between the germline ends. This CDR3 is 14 amino acids long. The source material was axillary lymph node tissue. The chain has TRBV10-3 and TRBJ1-4; D gene ambiguous. This sequence was found in a female donor with breast cancer. Some clones in this sample may be carry-over from other donors' samples. In nucleotides, the CDR3 is TGTGCCATCAGTGAGAGAGGGAATAATGAAAAACTGTTTTTT. The encoded protein is CAISERGNNEKLFF.